Here is one T cell receptor beta chain with its context. Its antigen is unknown. Per-base quality was not reported, and no clone a single base away is much larger than it. The immunoSEQ Assay, a bias-controlled multiplex PCR, was used to amplify TCRbeta CDR3 regions from genomic DNA. The original pipeline was this. Nucleated cell counts per sample were estimated from amplification of reference gene primers within the assay. To quantify the absolute abundance of each unique TCRbeta CDR3 rearrangement, sequence reads were collapsed and filtered. Productive Simpson clonality was computed per sample as the square root of Simpson's diversity index over productive rearrangements. TCRdb took over this immuneACCESS table, retaining in-frame rearrangements with V and J assigned. Such tables are incomplete; in checked studies, under half of the missing clones stem from an unresolved V gene, and the remainder is unexplained. V and J calls and clone size are as listed in that table; D and trimming were resolved from the DNA. This sample has some 30,000 clones in its table, and around 87% of those were observed once. The ten largest account for around 10% of the sample.

This sample is drawn from a study of blood T cell repertoires in COVID-19 (dated by TCRdb to 2020 to 2021). Regarding the research as a whole: Samples from collaborators originated in the United States, Italy and Spain and spanned both the acute and convalescent phases of COVID-19. The material from the prospective study consisted of cDNA or gDNA derived from T cells, B-cell-depleted T cells, or PBMCs. The dataset comprised deeply sampled blood TCRbeta repertoires from subjects exposed to, actively infected with, or recovered from COVID-19. The repertoires were made available in a free public database intended to serve as a resource for research on the immune response to SARS-CoV-2. Samples were obtained from the ongoing ImmuneRACE study (first 160 participants) and from over a thousand subjects provided by 6 global collaborators. A de-identified subject ID, COVID-19 status, age in years and sex were almost always included in the sample metadata. Where available, HLA class I and class II types were obtained from metadata supplied by the sample provider rather than from assay-based typing. What the study reported, not specific to this receptor: How much clinical and demographic metadata was included differed by source and by participant, and the metadata was provided uncurated.

Each collaborating institution followed its own protocols to collect whole blood in K2EDTA tubes. Collaborator samples were shipped for TCRbeta analysis as frozen whole blood, isolated PBMCs, or DNA extracted from either sample type. CDR3 length: 13 amino acids, cysteine to phenylalanine. This entry keeps only the CDR3 DNA: 39 bases, framed from base 1. Between the V and J ends, shortened by 1 base and 5 bases respectively, the junction contains 9 bases. From a lookup of the germline V gene (reference sequence), CDR1 and CDR2 are SEHNR and FQNEAQ. This sequence uses TRBV7-9 and TRBJ2-7; no D gene is confidently identified. The sample consisted of peripheral blood. The TCR was taken from a human donor in a cohort sampled during active COVID-19. The donor label of this sample is uncertain. The DNA sequence reads TGTGCCAGCAGCTTAGACCTAGGAAACGAGCAGTACTTC. Its translation reads: CASSLDLGNEQYF.